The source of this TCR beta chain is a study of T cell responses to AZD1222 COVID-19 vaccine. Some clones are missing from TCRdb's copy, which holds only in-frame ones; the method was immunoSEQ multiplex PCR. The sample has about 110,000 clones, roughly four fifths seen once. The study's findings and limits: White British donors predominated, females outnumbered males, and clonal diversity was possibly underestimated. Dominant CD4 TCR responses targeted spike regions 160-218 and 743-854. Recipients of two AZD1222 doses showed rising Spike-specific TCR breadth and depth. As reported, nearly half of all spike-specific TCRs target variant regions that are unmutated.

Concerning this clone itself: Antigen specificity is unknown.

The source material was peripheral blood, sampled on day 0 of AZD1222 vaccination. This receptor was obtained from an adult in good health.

The CDR3 is CASSPDRGLLTDTQYF. The CDR3 DNA reads as TGTGCCAGTAGCCCGGACAGGGGACTTCTCACAGATACGCAGTATTTT. The chain is built from TRBV19 and TRBJ2-3; TRBD1 aligns across 9 bases. Germline V lookup: CDR1 LNHDA, CDR2 SQIVND (reference sequence). Trimming at V came to 6 bases and at J to 2 bases, leaving 9 bases not matched to a gene. This CDR3 is built from 16 residues.